This T cell receptor (beta chain) came from a study of breast tumors, draining lymph nodes, adjacent tissues. Findings and caveats of the study: Luminal-like breast cancer showed significantly higher tumor–nontumor repertoire similarity than basal-like.

MiXCR, run by TCRdb on the multiplex PCR reads, gives a single entry per CDR3 protein. The sample includes tens of thousands of distinct CDR3 sequences, about 23% of them seen just once. Comments on this clonotype: The antigen remains undetermined.

Germline CDR1 reads SGHRS; CDR2 reads YFSETQ. With V trimmed by 4 bases and J by 0 bases, 11 bases remained unmatched. This CDR3 spans 18 amino acids. The chain links TRBV5-1 to TRBJ2-7; 12 bases align to TRBD2. Specimen: breast tumor tissue. The clonotype originates from a female donor with breast cancer. Some clones in this sample may be carry-over from other donors' samples. In DNA, the CDR3 is TGCGCCAGCAGCACGATTGGACTAGCGGGACCATACTCCTACGAGCAGTACTTC. Its protein is CASSTIGLAGPYSYEQYF.